Listed below are T cell receptor beta chains from one sample, sequenced in a study of Graves' ophthalmopathy and Graves' hyperthyroidism. From the multiplex PCR reads, TCRdb called clonotypes with MiXCR, one entry per CDR3 protein. The data contain some 360,000 distinct CDR3 sequences, about 15% of them singletons. Sequencing was done on a sample of peripheral blood. Receptors were obtained from an adult woman with stable Graves' hyperthyroidism. The CDR3 runs from the conserved cysteine through the conserved F or W. D genes are given only for firm matches. Rows give clone size only sometimes, using once, few, many, or a class for an expanded clone.

J gene | V gene | CDR3 length | D gene | clone size | CDR3 DNA | CDR3 protein
TRBJ1-1 | TRBV12-3/TRBV12-4 | 13 | - | - | TGTGCCAGCAGGAGAGGTGGGAACTCTGAAGCTTTCTTT | CASRRGGNSEAFF
TRBJ2-2 | TRBV20-1 | 13 | - | few | TGCAGTGCTAGAACTCCGAACACCGGGGAGCTGTTTTTT | CSARTPNTGELFF
TRBJ2-7 | TRBV20-1 | 14 | - | - | TGCAGTGCTAGACCATCCGGGGGTCTGGGAGAGCAGTACTTC | CSARPSGGLGEQYF
TRBJ2-7 | TRBV6-5 | 14 | - | - | TGTGCCAGCAGTTACTCGAGAGGGGACCACGAGCAGTACTTC | CASSYSRGDHEQYF
TRBJ2-2 | TRBV19 | 14 | - | many | TGTGCCAGTAGTACAGGGGCCTACACCGGGGAGCTGTTTTTT | CASSTGAYTGELFF
TRBJ2-7 | TRBV7-9 | 12 | - | many | TGTGCCAGCAGCTCGCAAGGACAGTTGGAGTACTTC | CASSSQGQLEYF
TRBJ1-1 | TRBV10-1 | 14 | - | many | TGCGCCAGCAGTGATCCCGGGGAATTCTCTGAAGCTTTCTTT | CASSDPGEFSEAFF
TRBJ2-5 | TRBV3-1 | 16 | TRBD1 | few | TGTGCCAGCAGCCCCCGGACAGGGGATGTAGGAGAGACCCAGTACTTC | CASSPRTGDVGETQYF
TRBJ1-5 | TRBV12-3/TRBV12-4 | 16 | - | many | TGTGCCAGCAGTTTAGGCCTGTGGACTACCAATCAGCCCCAGCATTTT | CASSLGLWTTNQPQHF
TRBJ2-2 | TRBV19 | 16 | - | - | TGTGCCAGTAGTGGCTCCGGGACGGCGAGGACCGGGGAGCTGTTTTTT | CASSGSGTARTGELFF
TRBJ1-5 | TRBV6-2/TRBV6-3 | 13 | TRBD1 | many | TGTGCCAGCACGGACAGGGAAAATCAGCCCCAGCATTTT | CASTDRENQPQHF
TRBJ2-7 | TRBV12-3/TRBV12-4 | 16 | - | many | TGTGCCAGCAGCCCTCTGTTCACTGGACAGTCCTACGAGCAGTACTTC | CASSPLFTGQSYEQYF
TRBJ1-1 | TRBV19 | 13 | - | many | TGTGCCAGTAGTATGTCAGTCGGGACTGAAGCTTTCTTT | CASSMSVGTEAFF
TRBJ2-7 | TRBV7-6 | 15 | - | - | TGTGCCAGCAGCGTCCGCCGTCTCCCCTCCTACGATCAGTACTTC | CASSVRRLPSYDQYF
TRBJ2-2 | TRBV13 | 16 | - | many | TGTGCCAGCAGCCCCAGGGGAGGGGAGGACACCGGGGAGCTGTTTTTT | CASSPRGGEDTGELFF
TRBJ2-5 | TRBV28 | 13 | TRBD1 | many | TGTGCCAGCAGTCGCGGACAGGCGGAGACCCAGTACTTC | CASSRGQAETQYF
TRBJ2-7 | TRBV20-1 | 15 | - | many | TGCAGTGCTAGGGCCTTATTAGCGGACTCCTACGAGCAGTACTTC | CSARALLADSYEQYF
TRBJ2-7 | TRBV20-1 | 14 | TRBD2 | many | TGCAGTGCTACAAAACCGGGACTAGTTTTCGAGCAGTACTTC | CSATKPGLVFEQYF
TRBJ2-2 | TRBV11-2 | 14 | TRBD2 | many | TGTGCCAGCAGGGAGATAGCGGGAGCCGGGGAGCTGTTTTTT | CASREIAGAGELFF
TRBJ2-5 | TRBV6-2/TRBV6-3 | 16 | TRBD1 | many | TGTGCCAGCAGTTACGGGGACAGCCCCCACCAAGAGACCCAGTACTTC | CASSYGDSPHQETQYF
TRBJ2-7 | TRBV11-2 | 13 | - | - | TGTGCCAGCAGCCAGGAACCCGACAGCGAGCAGTACTTC | CASSQEPDSEQYF
TRBJ1-2 | TRBV6-1 | 13 | - | many | TGTGCCAGCAGTGTACAGGGCAGGGAAGGCTACACCTTC | CASSVQGREGYTF
TRBJ2-2 | TRBV6-5 | 13 | TRBD1 | many | TGTGCCAGCAGTTGGGACAGGGCCGGGGAGCTGTTTTTT | CASSWDRAGELFF
TRBJ2-7 | TRBV7-9 | 15 | TRBD2 | many | TGTGCCAGCCTCAGAGGGAGCGGGAGTCTCTACGAGCAGTACTTC | CASLRGSGSLYEQYF
TRBJ2-2 | TRBV28 | 14 | TRBD1 | many | TGTGCCAGCACTTTGACAGGGGGCGGCGGGGAGCTGTTTTTT | CASTLTGGGGELFF
TRBJ2-2 | TRBV25-1 | 17 | TRBD2 | - | TGTGCCAGCAGTGAAACTAGCGGGAGGCCCCAGGGTGGGGAGCTGTTTTTT | CASSETSGRPQGGELFF
TRBJ2-7 | TRBV29-1 | 14 | - | many | TGCAGCGCTCTAGGACACCCACTCTCCTACGAGCAGTACTTC | CSALGHPLSYEQYF
TRBJ2-6 | TRBV7-2 | 18 | - | few | TGTGCCAGCAGCTTATCCCTAGCAGGACTGGATGGGGCCAACGTCCTGACTTTC | CASSLSLAGLDGANVLTF
TRBJ2-7 | TRBV4-1 | 17 | TRBD2 | - | TGCGCCAGCAGCCAAGCCTGGCGGGAGGGATCTACCTACGAGCAGTACTTC | CASSQAWREGSTYEQYF
TRBJ2-6 | TRBV7-8 | 16 | - | many | TGTGCCAGCAGCTCGACCAGGGTTTCTGGGGCCAACGTCCTGACTTTC | CASSSTRVSGANVLTF
TRBJ2-7 | TRBV12-3/TRBV12-4 | 14 | - | - | TGTGCCAGCACTCGGGACTCGGAACTCTACGAGCAGTACTTC | CASTRDSELYEQYF
TRBJ2-2 | TRBV6-2/TRBV6-3 | 19 | - | few | TGTGCCAGCAGTTATGTTACTTTTGGTGGGGGACAATCCACCGGGGAGCTGTTTTTT | CASSYVTFGGGQSTGELFF
TRBJ2-3 | TRBV29-1 | 13 | TRBD1 | many | TGCAGTTTAACAAGGCAGGGGGCAGATACGCAGTATTTT | CSLTRQGADTQYF
TRBJ1-1 | TRBV19 | 17 | TRBD1 | many | TGTGCCAGTACCCCCTGGGCAGGGGGCTATTTCGGCACTGAAGCTTTCTTT | CASTPWAGGYFGTEAFF
TRBJ1-5 | TRBV28 | 14 | TRBD1 | many | TGTGCCAGCAGTACACGGACAGGGAATCAGCCCCAGCATTTT | CASSTRTGNQPQHF
TRBJ1-2 | TRBV7-8 | 15 | - | many | TGTGCCAGCAGCTTAGTTGGCGGGGAGGGGAGCGGCTACACCTTC | CASSLVGGEGSGYTF
TRBJ1-5 | TRBV14 | 19 | - | many | TGTGCCAGCAGCCGCGTGCGGGGCGAAGGGCCTTACAGCAATCAGCCCCAGCATTTT | CASSRVRGEGPYSNQPQHF
TRBJ1-5 | TRBV27 | 15 | - | many | TGTGCCAGCAGCCTCAGCATCCAACCAAATCAGCCCCAGCATTTT | CASSLSIQPNQPQHF
TRBJ1-6 | TRBV6-1 | 14 | TRBD1 | many | TGTGCCAGCGGCTTCACAGGGGAGAATTCACCCCTCCACTTT | CASGFTGENSPLHF
TRBJ2-5 | TRBV27 | 14 | TRBD1 | many | TGTGCCAGCAGTTTATTACAGGGGGCAGAGACCCAGTACTTC | CASSLLQGAETQYF
TRBJ2-7 | TRBV12-3/TRBV12-4 | 15 | - | - | TGTGCCAGCAGTTTACGGACGTGGAACCCCTACGAGCAGTACTTC | CASSLRTWNPYEQYF
TRBJ2-7 | TRBV28 | 14 | - | many | TGTGCCAGCAGCCCGTGGGGGGGCGCGGACGAGCAGTACTTC | CASSPWGGADEQYF
TRBJ2-5 | TRBV6-1 | 14 | TRBD1 | - | TGTGCCAGCAGTGAAAACAGGGGGCACGAGACCCAGTACTTC | CASSENRGHETQYF
TRBJ2-7 | TRBV28 | 14 | - | once | TGTGCCAGCAGCCCTACGGACGGCTACTACGAGCAGTACTTC | CASSPTDGYYEQYF
TRBJ2-7 | TRBV20-1 | 15 | TRBD2 | - | TGCAGTGCTAGATTGGGCGGGGGTATTGGTTACGAGCAGTACTTC | CSARLGGGIGYEQYF
TRBJ1-1 | TRBV6-1 | 13 | - | - | TGTGCCAGCAAAGGCCCAGTGAACACTGAAGCTTTCTTT | CASKGPVNTEAFF
TRBJ2-7 | TRBV29-1 | 15 | TRBD2 | many | TGCAGCGTTGAAGAAGACTTCCGGGGGGGACTCGAGCAGTACTTC | CSVEEDFRGGLEQYF
TRBJ2-7 | TRBV12-3/TRBV12-4 | 14 | - | - | TGTGCCAGCAGTTTGGGGTTGGGGAACTACGAGCAGTACTTC | CASSLGLGNYEQYF
TRBJ2-7 | TRBV15 | 15 | - | many | TGTGCCACCAGCGCCGGGACAAAGGATGGCTACGAGCAGTACTTC | CATSAGTKDGYEQYF
TRBJ1-1 | TRBV28 | 15 | TRBD1 | many | TGTGCCAGCAGACCCTGGCAGGGGGCGTTCGCTGAAGCTTTCTTT | CASRPWQGAFAEAFF
TRBJ1-2 | TRBV7-3 | 15 | - | many | TGTGCCAGCACCAACGAACCAGGGTTCGGCTATGGCTACACCTTC | CASTNEPGFGYGYTF
TRBJ1-2 | TRBV6-1 | 14 | TRBD1 | few | TGTGCCAGCACAACGCCGGGACAGTACTATGGCTACACCTTC | CASTTPGQYYGYTF
TRBJ2-7 | TRBV11-1 | 18 | - | many | TGTGCCAGCAGCTTGGTTTTAGCGGAGGGTGTGGCAGGGGACGAGCAGTACTTC | CASSLVLAEGVAGDEQYF
TRBJ2-7 | TRBV6-5 | 15 | - | many | TGTGCCAGCAGTTACTCCACAGCCTCCTCAGGGGAGCAGTACTTC | CASSYSTASSGEQYF
TRBJ1-1 | TRBV6-2/TRBV6-3 | 19 | - | many | TGTGCCAGCAGGCCCCCATCCGGGGGATTAGTATCGTTAGGCACTGAAGCTTTCTTT | CASRPPSGGLVSLGTEAFF
TRBJ1-5 | TRBV6-5 | 14 | - | - | TGTGCCAGCAGTTATCGGGCGGCCTCTCAGCCCCAGCATTTT | CASSYRAASQPQHF
TRBJ2-7 | TRBV29-1 | 10 | - | many | TGCAGCGTTGTGGGGGGAGAGCAGTACTTC | CSVVGGEQYF
TRBJ2-5 | TRBV6-2/TRBV6-3 | 14 | - | many | TGTGCCAGCAGCCTACAGGGAGTGATAGAGACCCAGTACTTC | CASSLQGVIETQYF
TRBJ2-5 | TRBV7-9 | 14 | - | many | TGTGCCAGCAGCTTTTGGGACACCGAAGAGACCCAGTACTTC | CASSFWDTEETQYF
TRBJ2-4 | TRBV28 | 15 | TRBD1 | many | TGTGCCAGCAGCCCCACAGGGGTAGCCAAAAACATTCAGTACTTC | CASSPTGVAKNIQYF